This is a list of T cell receptor beta chains from one sample in a study of CD8 T cells in Susac syndrome. TCRdb recomputed calls from the immunoSEQ multiplex PCR reads with MiXCR, one row per CDR3 protein. The sample lists about 300,000 distinct CDR3 sequences, around 89% occurring once. Sequencing was done on a sample of CD8+ T cells from PBMCs. These receptors were collected from a human donor with multiple sclerosis. Both conserved end residues are trimmed from each CDR3. Only part of the rows carry a size: once, few, many, or a class if the clone is expanded.

TRBV15	12	TRBJ1-1	once	ATSPRTADTEAF
TRBV7-8	9	TRBJ2-7	-	ASSSKYEQY
TRBV19	10	TRBJ2-6	-	ASNSGANVLT
TRBV27	15	TRBJ1-5	once	ASSLSVGPYSNQPQH
TRBV27	10	TRBJ2-1	-	ASSLSLRELF
TRBV19	12	TRBJ1-5	-	ASIPGQGNQPQH
TRBV28	13	TRBJ2-1	-	ATSQGPGVYNEQF
TRBV9	16	TRBJ2-3	-	ASSSFGLAGASTDTQY
TRBV9	13	TRBJ2-2	once	ASSTGATNTGELF
TRBV20-1	12	TRBJ1-4	-	SAREAIANEKLF
TRBV11-2	13	TRBJ2-3	-	ASRIKGLSTDTQY
TRBV7-9	10	TRBJ2-7	-	ASHDEAYEQY
TRBV9	14	TRBJ1-1	-	ASSVGGQGMNTEAF
TRBV7-9	14	TRBJ2-1	-	ASRGPGTNSYNEQF
TRBV20-1	12	TRBJ2-7	-	SAPGLAESYEQY
TRBV4-2	11	TRBJ2-7	-	ASSQRAAYEQY
TRBV28	13	TRBJ2-7	once	ASSSEAGGAGEQY
TRBV20-1	12	TRBJ2-7	-	SAKPGQGYYEQY
TRBV6-2/TRBV6-3	13	TRBJ2-1	once	ASSPLAGGPVEQF
TRBV7-9	12	TRBJ1-1	-	ASSKTPRDTEAF
TRBV27	12	TRBJ2-7	-	ASSDRGRTYEQY
TRBV29-1	13	TRBJ2-2	-	SVEWTGRLAGELF
TRBV3-1	12	TRBJ1-5	-	ASSQGISNQPQH
TRBV11-3	12	TRBJ2-5	once	ASSSRDRQETQY
TRBV6-1	14	TRBJ1-2	-	ASSDLTFWSSYGYT
TRBV2	14	TRBJ1-6	-	ASSDTPNSYNSPLH
TRBV4-3	15	TRBJ2-6	-	ASSQEGSSSGANVLT
TRBV28	13	TRBJ2-7	once	ASSSIWDRGNEQY
TRBV13	14	TRBJ1-1	-	ASSLSGGGVNTEAF
TRBV12-3/TRBV12-4	13	TRBJ1-2	-	ASSLDKTGYKGYT
TRBV6-2/TRBV6-3	12	TRBJ2-1	-	ASSTPGAYNEQF
TRBV5-8	12	TRBJ2-7	-	ASSRGQGAYEQY
TRBV11-2	14	TRBJ2-1	-	ASSLASWQQANEQF
TRBV27	9	TRBJ2-5	-	ASRTLGTQY
TRBV9	9	TRBJ2-1	-	ASGSKNEQF
TRBV19	13	TRBJ1-6	-	ASSDGWGYNSPLH